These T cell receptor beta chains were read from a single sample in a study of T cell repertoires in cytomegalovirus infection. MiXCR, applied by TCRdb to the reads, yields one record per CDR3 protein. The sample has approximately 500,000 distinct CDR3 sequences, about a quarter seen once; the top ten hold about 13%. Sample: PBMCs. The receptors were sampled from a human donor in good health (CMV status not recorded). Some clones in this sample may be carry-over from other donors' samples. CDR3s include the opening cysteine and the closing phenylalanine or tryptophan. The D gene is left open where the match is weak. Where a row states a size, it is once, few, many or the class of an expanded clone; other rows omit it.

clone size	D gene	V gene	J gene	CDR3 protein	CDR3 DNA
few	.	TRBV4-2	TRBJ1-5	CASSQVELQPQHF	TGTGCCAGCAGCCAAGTAGAATTGCAGCCCCAGCATTTT
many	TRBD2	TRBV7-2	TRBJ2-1	CASSPWVAGSYNEQFF	TGTGCCAGCAGCCCATGGGTAGCGGGCTCCTACAATGAGCAGTTCTTC
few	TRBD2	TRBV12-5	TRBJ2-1	CASGLGLAPSYNEQFF	TGTGCTAGTGGTTTGGGACTAGCGCCTTCCTACAATGAGCAGTTCTTC
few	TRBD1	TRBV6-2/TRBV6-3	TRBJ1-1	CASSYRDRTFGAFF	TGTGCCAGCAGTTATAGGGACAGGACGTTTGGAGCTTTCTTT
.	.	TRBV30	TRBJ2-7	CAWSAQRRGQSEQYF	TGTGCCTGGAGTGCCCAACGCAGGGGTCAGAGCGAGCAGTACTTC
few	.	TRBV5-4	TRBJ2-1	CASSFPPEQFF	TGTGCCAGCAGCTTCCCGCCTGAGCAGTTCTTC
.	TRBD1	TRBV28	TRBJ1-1	CASSLTGQLNTEAFF	TGTGCCAGCAGTCTCACGGGACAGCTGAACACTGAAGCTTTCTTT
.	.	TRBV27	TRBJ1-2	CASSFRENYGYTF	TGTGCCAGCAGTTTCAGAGAAAACTATGGCTACACCTTC
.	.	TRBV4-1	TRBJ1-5	CASSQVGRGPQHF	TGCGCCAGCAGCCAAGTGGGAAGAGGACCCCAGCATTTT
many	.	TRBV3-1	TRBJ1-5	CASSQDHSNQPQHF	TGTGCCAGCAGCCAAGATCACAGCAATCAGCCCCAGCATTTT
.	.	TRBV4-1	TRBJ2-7	CANSQVYQVYEQYF	TGCGCCAACAGCCAAGTTTATCAAGTTTACGAGCAGTACTTC
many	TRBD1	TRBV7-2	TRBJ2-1	CASSARYDRVGYNEQFF	TGTGCCAGCAGCGCCCGCTACGACAGGGTGGGCTACAATGAGCAGTTCTTC
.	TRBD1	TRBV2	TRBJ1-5	CASSETGKGLSNQPQHF	TGTGCCAGCAGCGAGACAGGGAAGGGGCTAAGCAATCAGCCCCAGCATTTT
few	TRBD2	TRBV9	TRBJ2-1	CASSLDPSGREGEQFF	TGTGCCAGCAGCCTAGACCCTAGCGGGAGGGAGGGTGAGCAGTTCTTC
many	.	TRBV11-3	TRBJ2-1	CASSLAAGVNEQFF	TGTGCCAGCAGCTTAGCGGCAGGGGTGAATGAGCAGTTCTTC
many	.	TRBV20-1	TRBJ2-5	CSARPDLQVQETQYF	TGCAGTGCTAGGCCAGACCTACAGGTCCAAGAGACCCAGTACTTC
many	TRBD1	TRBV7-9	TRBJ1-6	CASSLATGGNSPLHF	TGTGCCAGCAGCTTAGCTACAGGGGGGAATTCACCCCTCCACTTT
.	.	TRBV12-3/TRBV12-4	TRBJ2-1	CASSWSGLTVSSYNEQFF	TGTGCCAGCAGTTGGTCTGGCCTGACTGTTAGCTCCTACAATGAGCAGTTCTTC
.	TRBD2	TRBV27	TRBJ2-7	CASSLTAGGRYEQYF	TGTGCCAGCAGTTTAACGGCGGGAGGGCGGTACGAGCAGTACTTC
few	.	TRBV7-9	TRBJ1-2	CASSSSVSNGYTF	TGTGCCAGCAGCTCATCCGTGAGCAATGGCTACACCTTC
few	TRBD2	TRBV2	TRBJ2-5	CAIRTSGRETQYF	TGTGCCATTAGGACTAGCGGGCGAGAGACCCAGTACTTC
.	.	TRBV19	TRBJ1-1	CASSIAVMNTEAFF	TGTGCCAGTAGTATCGCGGTGATGAACACTGAAGCTTTCTTT
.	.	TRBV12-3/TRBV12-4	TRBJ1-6	CASREQGSTYNSPLHF	TGTGCCAGCAGGGAACAGGGTAGCACCTATAATTCACCCCTCCACTTT
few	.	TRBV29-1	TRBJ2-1	CSVAPRDAYNEQFF	TGCAGCGTTGCCCCTCGGGATGCCTACAATGAGCAGTTCTTC
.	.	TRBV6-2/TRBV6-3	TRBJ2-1	CASSYTSEGEQFF	TGTGCCAGCAGTTACACTAGTGAGGGTGAGCAGTTCTTC
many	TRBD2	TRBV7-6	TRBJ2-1	CASSSGAGVGEQFF	TGTGCCAGCAGCTCCGGGGCGGGAGTCGGTGAGCAGTTCTTC
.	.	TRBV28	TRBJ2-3	CASSLPGPGTDTQYF	TGTGCCAGCAGTTTACCCGGACCAGGGACAGATACGCAGTATTTT
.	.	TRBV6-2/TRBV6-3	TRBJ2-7	CASNSVSYEQYF	TGTGCCAGCAATTCAGTCTCCTACGAGCAGTACTTC
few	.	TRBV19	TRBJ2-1	CASSIGGTYHNEQFF	TGTGCCAGTAGTATTGGAGGGACCTATCACAATGAGCAGTTCTTC
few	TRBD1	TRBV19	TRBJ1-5	CASSIGPTGSDNQPQHF	TGTGCCAGTAGTATAGGCCCGACAGGGAGTGACAATCAGCCCCAGCATTTT
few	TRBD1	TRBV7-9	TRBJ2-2	CASSFLQGALTGELFF	TGTGCCAGCAGCTTTCTACAGGGGGCCCTCACCGGGGAGCTGTTTTTT
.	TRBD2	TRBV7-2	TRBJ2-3	CASSLVEGLAGTDTQYF	TGTGCCAGCAGCTTAGTGGAGGGACTAGCGGGCACAGATACGCAGTATTTT